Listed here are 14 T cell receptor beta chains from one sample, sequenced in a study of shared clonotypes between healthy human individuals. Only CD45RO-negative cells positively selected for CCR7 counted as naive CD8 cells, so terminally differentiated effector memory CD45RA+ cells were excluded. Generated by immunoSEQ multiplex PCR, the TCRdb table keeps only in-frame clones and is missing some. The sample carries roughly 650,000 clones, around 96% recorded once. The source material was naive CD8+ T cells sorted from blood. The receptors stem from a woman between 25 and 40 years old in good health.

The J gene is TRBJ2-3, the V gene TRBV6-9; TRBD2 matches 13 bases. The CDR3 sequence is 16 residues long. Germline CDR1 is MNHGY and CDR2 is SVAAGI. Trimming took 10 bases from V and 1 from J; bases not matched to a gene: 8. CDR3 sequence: CATGLAGWVGTDTQYF. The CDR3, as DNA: TGTGCCACGGGACTAGCGGGATGGGTGGGCACAGATACGCAGTATTTT.

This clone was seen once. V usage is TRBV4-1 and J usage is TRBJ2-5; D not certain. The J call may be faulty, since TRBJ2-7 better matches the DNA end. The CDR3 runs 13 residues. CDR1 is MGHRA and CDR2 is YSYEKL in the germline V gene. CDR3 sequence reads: CASSQDGPYEQYF. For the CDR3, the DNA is TGCGCCAGCAGCCAAGATGGGCCCTACGAGCAGTACTTC.

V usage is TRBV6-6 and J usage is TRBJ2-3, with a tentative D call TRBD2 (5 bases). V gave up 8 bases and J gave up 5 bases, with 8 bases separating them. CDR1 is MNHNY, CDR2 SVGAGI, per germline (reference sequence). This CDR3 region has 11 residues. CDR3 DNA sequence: TGTGCCAGCGAGAGCGGAGATACGCAGTATTTT. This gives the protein CASESGDTQYF.

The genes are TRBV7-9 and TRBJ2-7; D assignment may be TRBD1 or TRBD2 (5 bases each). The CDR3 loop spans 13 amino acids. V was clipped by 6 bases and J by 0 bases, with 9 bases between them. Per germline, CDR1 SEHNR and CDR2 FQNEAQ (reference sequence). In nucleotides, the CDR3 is TGTGCCAGCAGAGCGGACATCTCCTACGAGCAGTACTTC. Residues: CASRADISYEQYF.

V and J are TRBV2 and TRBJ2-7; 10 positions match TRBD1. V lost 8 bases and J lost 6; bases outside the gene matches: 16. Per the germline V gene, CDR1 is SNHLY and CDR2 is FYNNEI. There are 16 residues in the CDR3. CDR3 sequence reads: CASLIVSGTGVAEQYF. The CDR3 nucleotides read TGTGCCAGCTTGATTGTTAGCGGGACAGGGGTTGCCGAGCAGTACTTC.

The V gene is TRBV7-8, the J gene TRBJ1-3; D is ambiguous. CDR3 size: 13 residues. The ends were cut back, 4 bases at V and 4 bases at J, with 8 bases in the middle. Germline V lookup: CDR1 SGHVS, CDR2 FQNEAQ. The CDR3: CASSSVEGNTIYF. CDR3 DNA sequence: TGTGCCAGCAGCTCCGTTGAGGGAAACACCATATATTTT.

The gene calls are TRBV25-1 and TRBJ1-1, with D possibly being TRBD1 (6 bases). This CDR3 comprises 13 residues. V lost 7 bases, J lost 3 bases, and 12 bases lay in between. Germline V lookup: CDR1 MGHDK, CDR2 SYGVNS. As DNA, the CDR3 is TGTGCCAGCACCGCCGGGGGCTACACTGAAGCTTTCTTT. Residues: CASTAGGYTEAFF.

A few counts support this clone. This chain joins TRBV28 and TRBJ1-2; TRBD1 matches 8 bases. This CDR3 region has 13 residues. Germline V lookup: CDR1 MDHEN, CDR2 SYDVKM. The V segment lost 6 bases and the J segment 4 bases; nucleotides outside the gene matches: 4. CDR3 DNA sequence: TGTGCCAGCAGGACGGACAGGGTCTATGGCTACACCTTC. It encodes CASRTDRVYGYTF.

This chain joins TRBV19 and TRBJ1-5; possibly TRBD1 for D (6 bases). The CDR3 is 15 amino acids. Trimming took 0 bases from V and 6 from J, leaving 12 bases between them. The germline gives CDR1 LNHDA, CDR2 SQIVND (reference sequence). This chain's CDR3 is CASSIDVGAVQPQHF. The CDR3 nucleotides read TGTGCCAGTAGTATAGATGTGGGGGCCGTTCAGCCCCAGCATTTT. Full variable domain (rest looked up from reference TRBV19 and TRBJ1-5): DGGITQSPKYLFRKEGQNVTLSCEQNLNHDAMYWYRQDPGQGLRLIYYSQIVNDFQKGDIAEGYSVSREKKESFPLTVTSAQKNPTAFYLCASSIDVGAVQPQHFGDGTRLSIL.

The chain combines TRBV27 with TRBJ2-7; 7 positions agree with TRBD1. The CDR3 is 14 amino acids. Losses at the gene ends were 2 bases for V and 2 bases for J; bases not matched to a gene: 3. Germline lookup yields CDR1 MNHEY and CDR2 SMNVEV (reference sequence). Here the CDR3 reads CASSLGTVPYEQYF. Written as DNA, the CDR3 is TGTGCCAGCAGTTTAGGGACAGTACCCTACGAGCAGTACTTC.

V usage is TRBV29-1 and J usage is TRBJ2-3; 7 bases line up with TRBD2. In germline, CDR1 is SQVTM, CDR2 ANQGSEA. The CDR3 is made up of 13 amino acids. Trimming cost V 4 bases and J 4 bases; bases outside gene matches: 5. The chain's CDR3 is CSVGDGGSDTQYF. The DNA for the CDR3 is TGCAGCGTTGGTGACGGGGGGTCAGATACGCAGTATTTT.

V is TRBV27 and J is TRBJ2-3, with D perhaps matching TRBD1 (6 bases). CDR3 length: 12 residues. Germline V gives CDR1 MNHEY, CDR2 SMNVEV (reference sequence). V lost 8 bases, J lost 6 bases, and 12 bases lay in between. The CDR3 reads CASAITGDTQYF. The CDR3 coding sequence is TGTGCCAGCGCCATTACAGGGGATACGCAGTATTTT.

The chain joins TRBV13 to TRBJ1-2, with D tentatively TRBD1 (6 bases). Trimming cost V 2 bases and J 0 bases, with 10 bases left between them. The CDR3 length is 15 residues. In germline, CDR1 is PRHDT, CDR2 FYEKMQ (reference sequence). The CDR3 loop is CASSLQGSSNYGYTF. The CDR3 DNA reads TGTGCCAGCAGCTTACAGGGGTCATCTAACTATGGCTACACCTTC.

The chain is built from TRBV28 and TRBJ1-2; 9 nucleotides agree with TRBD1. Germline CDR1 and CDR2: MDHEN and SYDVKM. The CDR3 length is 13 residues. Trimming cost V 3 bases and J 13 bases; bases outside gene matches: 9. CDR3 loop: CASSLGQGYFSTF. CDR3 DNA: TGTGCCAGCAGTTTGGGACAGGGTTACTTTTCCACCTTC.